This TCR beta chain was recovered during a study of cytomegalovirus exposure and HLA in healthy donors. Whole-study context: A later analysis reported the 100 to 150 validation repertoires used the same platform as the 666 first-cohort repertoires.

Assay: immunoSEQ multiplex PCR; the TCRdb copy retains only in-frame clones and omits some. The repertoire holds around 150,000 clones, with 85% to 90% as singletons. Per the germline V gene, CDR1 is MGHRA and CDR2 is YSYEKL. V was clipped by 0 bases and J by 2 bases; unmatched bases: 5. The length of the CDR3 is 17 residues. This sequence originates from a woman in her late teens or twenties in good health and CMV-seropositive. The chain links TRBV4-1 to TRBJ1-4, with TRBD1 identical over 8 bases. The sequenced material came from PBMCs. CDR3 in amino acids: CASSQDRQGATNEKLFF. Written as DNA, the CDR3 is TGCGCCAGCAGCCAAGACCGGCAGGGGGCGACTAATGAAAAACTGTTTTTT.